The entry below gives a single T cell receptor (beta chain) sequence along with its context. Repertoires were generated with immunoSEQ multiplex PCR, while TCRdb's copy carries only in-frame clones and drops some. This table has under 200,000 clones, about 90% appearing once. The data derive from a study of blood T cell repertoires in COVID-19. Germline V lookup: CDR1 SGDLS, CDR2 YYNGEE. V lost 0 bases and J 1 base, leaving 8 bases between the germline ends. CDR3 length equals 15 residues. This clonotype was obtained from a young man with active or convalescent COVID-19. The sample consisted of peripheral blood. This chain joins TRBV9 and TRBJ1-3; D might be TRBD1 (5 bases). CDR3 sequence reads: CASSVASGSGNTIYF. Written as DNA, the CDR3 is TGTGCCAGCAGCGTAGCTTCAGGGTCTGGAAACACCATATATTTT.